This T cell receptor (beta chain) was documented in a study of blood T cell repertoires in COVID-19. Study in general: Samples of COVID-19 (acute and convalescent) were obtained from the United States, Italy and Spain. Nucleic acid was either cDNA or gDNA, and it came from T cells, B-cell-depleted T cells, or PBMCs.

CDR1 MRHNA and CDR2 SNTAGT come from the germline V gene. V shed 6 bases, J shed 10 bases, and the junction held 5 bases outside the gene matches. This CDR3 is 12 amino acids long. Original analysis: Amplified reference gene primers provided the basis for estimating nucleated cell counts. Sequenced by immunoSEQ multiplex PCR; TCRdb stores in-frame clones only, minus some. V and J calls and clone size are those listed in that table; D and trimming were worked out from the DNA. The sample carries 45,000 to 60,000 clones, around four fifths recorded once. Sequencing used peripheral blood. This TCR was recovered from a woman over 75 with acute or convalescent COVID-19. This chain links TRBV6-4 with TRBJ2-1; 8 nucleotides line up with TRBD1. CDR3: CASSGQGGEQFF. The CDR3 nucleotides read TGTGCCAGCAGCGGACAGGGCGGGGAGCAGTTCTTC.